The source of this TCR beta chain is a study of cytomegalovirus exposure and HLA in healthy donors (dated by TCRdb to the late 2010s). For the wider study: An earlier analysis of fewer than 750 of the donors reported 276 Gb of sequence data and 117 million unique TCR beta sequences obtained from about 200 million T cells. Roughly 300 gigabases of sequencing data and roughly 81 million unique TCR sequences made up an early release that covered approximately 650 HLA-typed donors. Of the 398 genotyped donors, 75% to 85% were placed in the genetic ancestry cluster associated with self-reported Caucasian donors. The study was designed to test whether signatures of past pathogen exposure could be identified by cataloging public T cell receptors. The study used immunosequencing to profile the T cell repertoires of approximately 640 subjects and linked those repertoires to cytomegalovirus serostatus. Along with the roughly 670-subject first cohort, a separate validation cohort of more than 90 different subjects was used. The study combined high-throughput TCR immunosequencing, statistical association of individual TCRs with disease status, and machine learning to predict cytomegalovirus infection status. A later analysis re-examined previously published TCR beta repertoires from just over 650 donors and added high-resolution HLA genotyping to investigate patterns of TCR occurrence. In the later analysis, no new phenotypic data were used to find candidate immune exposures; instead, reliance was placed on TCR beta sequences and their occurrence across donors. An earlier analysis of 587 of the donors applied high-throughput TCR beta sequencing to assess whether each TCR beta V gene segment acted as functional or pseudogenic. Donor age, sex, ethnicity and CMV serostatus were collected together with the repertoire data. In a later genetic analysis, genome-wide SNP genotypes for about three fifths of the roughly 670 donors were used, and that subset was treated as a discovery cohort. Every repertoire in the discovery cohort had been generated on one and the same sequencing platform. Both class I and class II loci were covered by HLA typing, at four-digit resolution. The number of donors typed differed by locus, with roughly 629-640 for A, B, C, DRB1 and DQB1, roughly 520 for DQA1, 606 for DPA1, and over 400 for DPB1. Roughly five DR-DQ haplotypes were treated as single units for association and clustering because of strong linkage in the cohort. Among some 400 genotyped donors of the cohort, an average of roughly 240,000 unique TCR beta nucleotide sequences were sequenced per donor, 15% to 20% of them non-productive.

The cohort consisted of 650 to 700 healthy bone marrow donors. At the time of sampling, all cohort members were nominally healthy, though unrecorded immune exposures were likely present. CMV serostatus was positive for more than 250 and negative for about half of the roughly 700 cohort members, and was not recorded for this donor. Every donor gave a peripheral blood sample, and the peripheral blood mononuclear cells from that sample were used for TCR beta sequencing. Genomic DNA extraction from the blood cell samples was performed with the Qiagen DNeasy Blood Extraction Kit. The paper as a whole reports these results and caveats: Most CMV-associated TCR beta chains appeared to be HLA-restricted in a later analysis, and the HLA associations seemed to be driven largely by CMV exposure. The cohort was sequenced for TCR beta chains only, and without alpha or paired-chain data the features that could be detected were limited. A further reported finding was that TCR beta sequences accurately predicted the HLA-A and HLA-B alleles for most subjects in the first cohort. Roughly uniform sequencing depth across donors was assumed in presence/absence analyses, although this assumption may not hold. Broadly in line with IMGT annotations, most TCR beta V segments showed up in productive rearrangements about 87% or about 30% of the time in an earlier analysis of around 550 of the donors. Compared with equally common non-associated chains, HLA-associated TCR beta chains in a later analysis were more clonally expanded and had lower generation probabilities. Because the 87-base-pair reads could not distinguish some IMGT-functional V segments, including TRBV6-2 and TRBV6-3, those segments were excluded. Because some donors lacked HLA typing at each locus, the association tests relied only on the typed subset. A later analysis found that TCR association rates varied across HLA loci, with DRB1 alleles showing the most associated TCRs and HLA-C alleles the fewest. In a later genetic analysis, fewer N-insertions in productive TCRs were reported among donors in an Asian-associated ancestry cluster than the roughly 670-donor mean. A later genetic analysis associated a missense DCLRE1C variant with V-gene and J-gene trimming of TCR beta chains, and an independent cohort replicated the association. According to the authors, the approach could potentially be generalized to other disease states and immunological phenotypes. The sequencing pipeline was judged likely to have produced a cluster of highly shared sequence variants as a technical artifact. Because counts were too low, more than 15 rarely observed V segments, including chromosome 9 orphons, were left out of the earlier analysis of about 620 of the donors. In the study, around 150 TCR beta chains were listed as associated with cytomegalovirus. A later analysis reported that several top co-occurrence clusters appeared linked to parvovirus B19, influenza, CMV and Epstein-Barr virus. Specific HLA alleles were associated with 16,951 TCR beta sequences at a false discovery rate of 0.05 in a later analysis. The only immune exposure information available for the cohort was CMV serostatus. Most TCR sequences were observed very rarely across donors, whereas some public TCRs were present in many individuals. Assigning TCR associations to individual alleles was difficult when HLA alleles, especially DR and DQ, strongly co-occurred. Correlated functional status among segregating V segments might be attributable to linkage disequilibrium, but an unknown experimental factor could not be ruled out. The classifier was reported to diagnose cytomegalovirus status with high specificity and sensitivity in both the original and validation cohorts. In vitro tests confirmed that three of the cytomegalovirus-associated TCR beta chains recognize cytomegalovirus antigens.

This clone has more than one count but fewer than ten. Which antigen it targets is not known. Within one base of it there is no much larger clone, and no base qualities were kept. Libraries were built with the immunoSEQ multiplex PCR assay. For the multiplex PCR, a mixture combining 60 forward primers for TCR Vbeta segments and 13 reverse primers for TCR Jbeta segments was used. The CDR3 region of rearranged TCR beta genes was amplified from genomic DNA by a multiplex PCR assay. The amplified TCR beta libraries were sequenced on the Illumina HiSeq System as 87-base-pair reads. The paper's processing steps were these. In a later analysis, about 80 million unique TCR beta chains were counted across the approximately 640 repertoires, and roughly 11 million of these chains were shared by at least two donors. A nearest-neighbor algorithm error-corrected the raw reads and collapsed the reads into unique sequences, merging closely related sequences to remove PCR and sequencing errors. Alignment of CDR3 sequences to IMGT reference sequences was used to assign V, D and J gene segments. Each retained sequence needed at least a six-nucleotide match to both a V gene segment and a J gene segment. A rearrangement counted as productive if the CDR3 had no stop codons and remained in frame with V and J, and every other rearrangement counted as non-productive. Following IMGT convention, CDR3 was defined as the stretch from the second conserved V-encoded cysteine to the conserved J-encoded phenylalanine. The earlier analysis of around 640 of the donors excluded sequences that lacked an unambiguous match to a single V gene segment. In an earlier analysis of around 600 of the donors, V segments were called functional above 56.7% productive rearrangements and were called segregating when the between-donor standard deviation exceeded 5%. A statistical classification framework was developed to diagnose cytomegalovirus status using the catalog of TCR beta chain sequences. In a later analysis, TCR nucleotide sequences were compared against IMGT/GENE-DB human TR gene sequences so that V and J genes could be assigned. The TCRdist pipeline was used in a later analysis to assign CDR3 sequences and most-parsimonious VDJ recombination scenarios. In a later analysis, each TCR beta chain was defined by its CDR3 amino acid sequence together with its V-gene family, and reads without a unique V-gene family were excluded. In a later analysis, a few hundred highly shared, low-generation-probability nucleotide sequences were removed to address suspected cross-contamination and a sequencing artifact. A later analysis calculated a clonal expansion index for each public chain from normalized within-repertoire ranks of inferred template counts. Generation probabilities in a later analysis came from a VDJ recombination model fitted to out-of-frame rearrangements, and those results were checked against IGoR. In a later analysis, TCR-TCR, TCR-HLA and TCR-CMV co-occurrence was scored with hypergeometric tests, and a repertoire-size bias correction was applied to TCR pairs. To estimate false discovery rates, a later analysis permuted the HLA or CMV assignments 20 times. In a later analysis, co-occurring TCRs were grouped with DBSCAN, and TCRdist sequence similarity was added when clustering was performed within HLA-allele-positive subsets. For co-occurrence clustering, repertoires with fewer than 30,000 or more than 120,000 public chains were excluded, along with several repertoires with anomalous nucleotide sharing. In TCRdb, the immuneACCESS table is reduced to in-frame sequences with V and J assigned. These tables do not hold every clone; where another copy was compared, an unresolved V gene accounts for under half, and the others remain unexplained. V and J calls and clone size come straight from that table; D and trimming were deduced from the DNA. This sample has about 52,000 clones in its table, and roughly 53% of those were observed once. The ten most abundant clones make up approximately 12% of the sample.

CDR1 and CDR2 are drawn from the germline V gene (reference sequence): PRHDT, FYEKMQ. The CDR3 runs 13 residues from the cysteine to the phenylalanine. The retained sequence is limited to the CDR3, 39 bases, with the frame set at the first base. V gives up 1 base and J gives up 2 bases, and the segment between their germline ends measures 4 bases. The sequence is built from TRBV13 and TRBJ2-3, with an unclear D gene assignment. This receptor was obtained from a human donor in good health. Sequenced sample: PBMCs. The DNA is TGTGCCAGCAGCTTAGCCTTCACAGATACGCAGTATTTT. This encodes CASSLAFTDTQYF.